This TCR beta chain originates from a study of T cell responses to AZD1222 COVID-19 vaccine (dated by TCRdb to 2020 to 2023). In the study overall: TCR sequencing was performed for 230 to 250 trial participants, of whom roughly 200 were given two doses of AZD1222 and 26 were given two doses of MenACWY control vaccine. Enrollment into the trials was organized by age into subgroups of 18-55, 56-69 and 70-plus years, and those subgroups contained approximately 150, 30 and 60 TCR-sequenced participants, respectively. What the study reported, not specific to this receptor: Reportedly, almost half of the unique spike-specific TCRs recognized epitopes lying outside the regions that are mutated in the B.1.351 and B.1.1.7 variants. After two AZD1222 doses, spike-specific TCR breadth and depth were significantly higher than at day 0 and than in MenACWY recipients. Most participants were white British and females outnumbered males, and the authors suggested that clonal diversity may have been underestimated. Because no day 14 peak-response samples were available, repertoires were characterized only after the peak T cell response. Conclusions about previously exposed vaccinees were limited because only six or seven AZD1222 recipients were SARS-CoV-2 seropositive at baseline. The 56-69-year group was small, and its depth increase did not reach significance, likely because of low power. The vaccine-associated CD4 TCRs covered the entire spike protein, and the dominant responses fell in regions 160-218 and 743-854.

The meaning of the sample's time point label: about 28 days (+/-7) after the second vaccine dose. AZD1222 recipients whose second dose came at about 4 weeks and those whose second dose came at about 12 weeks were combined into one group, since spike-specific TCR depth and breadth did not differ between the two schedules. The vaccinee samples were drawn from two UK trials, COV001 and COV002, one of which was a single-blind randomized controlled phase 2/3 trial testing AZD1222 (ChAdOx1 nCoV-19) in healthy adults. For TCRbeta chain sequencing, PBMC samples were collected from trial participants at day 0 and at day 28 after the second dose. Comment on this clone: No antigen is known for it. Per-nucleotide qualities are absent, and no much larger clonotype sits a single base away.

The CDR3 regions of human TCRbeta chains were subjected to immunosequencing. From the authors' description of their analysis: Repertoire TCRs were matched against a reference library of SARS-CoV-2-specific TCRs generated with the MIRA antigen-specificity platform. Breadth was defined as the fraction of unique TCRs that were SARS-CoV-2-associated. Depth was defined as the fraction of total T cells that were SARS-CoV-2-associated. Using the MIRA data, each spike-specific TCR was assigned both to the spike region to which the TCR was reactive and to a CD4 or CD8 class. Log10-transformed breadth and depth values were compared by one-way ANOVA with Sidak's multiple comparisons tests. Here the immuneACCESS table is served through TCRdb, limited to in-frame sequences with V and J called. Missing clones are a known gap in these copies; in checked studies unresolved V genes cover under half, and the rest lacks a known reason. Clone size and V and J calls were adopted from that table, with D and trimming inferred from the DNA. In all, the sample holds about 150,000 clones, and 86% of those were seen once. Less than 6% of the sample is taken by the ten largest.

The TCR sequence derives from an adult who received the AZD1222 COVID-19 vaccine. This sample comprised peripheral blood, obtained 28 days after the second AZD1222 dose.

The CDR3: CAWMGGAGYGYTF. The sequenced DNA: TGTGCCTGGATGGGAGGGGCCGGCTATGGCTACACCTTC. Recombination linked TRBV30 to TRBJ1-2; tentative D gene TRBD1, with 5 bases matching. Relative to germline, V is 4 bases shorter and J is 4 bases shorter, with 13 bases between their ends. The germline V gene (reference sequence) provides CDR1 GTSNPN and CDR2 SVGIG. The CDR3, from cysteine to phenylalanine, totals 13 residues. Just CDR3 DNA is preserved here, 39 bases in frame from base 1.